These 3 T cell receptor beta chains share one sample of origin, sequenced in a study of tumor-infiltrating lymphocytes in primary liver carcinoma. Production of TCR beta cDNA used 400 to 600 ng total RNA together with a constant-region primer. A slightly modified ARM-PCR protocol with three nested multiplex PCR rounds produced these TCR beta libraries. TRBV1-TRBV30 forward primers paired with a C-beta reverse primer drove the first two PCR rounds, 10 cycles each. Each CDR3 protein is one row after TCRdb ran MiXCR on the multiplex PCR reads. The sample carries about 60,000 distinct CDR3 sequences, about 71% recorded once. From roughly 21-30 mg of unsorted bulk tissue, DNA and RNA were co-extracted together. Source material: liver tumor tissue from sampling region 4. Subset indicated: tumor region T4, right-lateral pole. The receptors were gathered from a man between 35 and 55 years old with primary liver carcinoma and hepatitis B virus infection.

To note about this clonotype: An end of the junction differs from the germline gene, which may be a read error. The chain has TRBV6-1 and TRBJ2-7, with no clear D. The CDR3 is 13 residues long. CDR1 and CDR2 from the germline V gene are MNHNS and SASEGT. Here the CDR3 DNA reads TGTGCCAGCAGGGAACGGAGCTCCTACGAGCATTACTTC. It is translated as CASRERSSYEHYF.

Details on this clonotype: A read error may be the cause here, since a much bigger clone is one base away. The chain is built from TRBV2 and TRBJ1-1; D gene ambiguous. CDR3 size: 13 residues. Germline CDR1 and CDR2: SNHLY and FYNNEI. The CDR3 nucleotides are TGTGTCAGCAGTGAGAATGGGGTCACTGAAGCTTTCTTT. The encoded protein is CVSSENGVTEAFF.

With respect to this clonotype: The DNA is left out, because the CDR3 cannot be placed on it with certainty; the CDR3 is given as TCRdb lists it. The chain's CDR3 is CAGSLVGGGAGRSYEQCF. The genes are TRBV5-1 and TRBJ2-7; TRBD2 is the table's D call and was not checked against the DNA. Germline CDR1 and CDR2: SGHRS and YFSETQ. The CDR3 spans 18 amino acids, including both terminal residues.